This T cell receptor beta chain was recorded in a study of T cell changes during pregnancy in multiple sclerosis. TCRdb's table, derived via immunoSEQ multiplex PCR, lists solely in-frame clones and lacks some. The table has about 97,000 clones, about 91% seen once. CDR3 length: 15 amino acids. In germline, CDR1 is MDHEN, CDR2 SYDVKM. Trimming cost V 5 bases and J 0 bases; bases outside gene matches: 1. The sequencing used peripheral blood, collected in the second trimester of pregnancy. The rearrangement joins TRBV28 to TRBJ2-1; 10 bases map to TRBD2. The sequence was collected from a female donor with multiple sclerosis, enrolled in a pregnancy study. The CDR3 reads CASSPSGSSYNEQFF. CDR3 in DNA: TGTGCCAGCAGTCCTAGCGGGAGCTCCTACAATGAGCAGTTCTTC.